This T cell receptor beta chain was recovered during a study of blood T cell repertoires in COVID-19. Overall study: Sample material is recorded as cDNA or gDNA derived from T cells, B-cell-depleted T cells, or PBMCs.

The CDR3 runs 16 residues. V lost 0 bases to trimming and J lost 5 bases, with 12 bases between them. Germline V lookup: CDR1 SGHDT, CDR2 YYEEEE. Assay used: immunoSEQ multiplex PCR; TCRdb lists only in-frame clones, some missing. The sample carries about 160,000 clones, approximately 88% recorded once. The source material was peripheral blood. This TCR was recovered from a man aged 18 to 29 with active or convalescent COVID-19. The rearrangement joins TRBV5-6 to TRBJ1-6; D is possibly TRBD1 (5 bases). CDR3 sequence: CASSLVGDSNNSPLHF. CDR3 bases: TGTGCCAGCAGCTTGGTTGGAGACAGCAATAATTCACCCCTCCACTTT.